This T cell receptor (beta chain) is drawn from a study of T cells expressing NK-cell markers. Study-wide findings and caveats: Expanded clones of NKG2C+ T cells had an unclear HCMV specificity. In several donors, dominant clonotypes made up about 25-65% of CD3+CD56-NKG2C+ cells.

cDNA encoding TCR beta was synthesized via 5'RACE template switching incorporating UMIs. TCRdb reprocessed the 5' RACE reads and reports one entry per CDR3 protein, with no DNA. The listing contains around 280,000 distinct CDR3 sequences. Concerning this clonotype: Antigen: not known.

The CDR3 covers 14 residues. From germline, CDR1 is ENHRY and CDR2 SYGVKD. This clonotype originated in a man younger than 35 in good health. The chain has TRBV10-3 and TRBJ2-1. The source material was blood T cells: a sorted CD56 or NKG2C T cell subset, CD4+ or CD8+ T cells, or bulk PBMC T cells (not recorded which). This CDR3 is CAISESGFYNEQFF.